This TCR beta chain was found in a study of cytomegalovirus exposure and HLA in healthy donors. As to this clone: Its antigen is not known.

Whole-study results and caveats: That first-cohort TCR clusters tended to co-occur in the roughly 130 validation repertoires was found in a later analysis. Specificity of a few CMV-associated chains for CMV antigens was verified in vitro.

TCRdb keeps only in-frame clones here, not all; method: immunoSEQ multiplex PCR. The data contain 200,000 to 250,000 clones, around nine tenths of them singletons. The sequenced sample was PBMCs. This sequence originates from a young woman in good health and CMV-seropositive.

CDR3 in amino acids: CASSTLTSGNLDEQFF. CDR3 DNA: TGCGCCAGCAGCACTCTGACTAGCGGGAATCTTGATGAGCAGTTCTTC. The V and J genes are TRBV5-1 and TRBJ2-1; TRBD2 matches at 11 bases. V lost 4 bases to trimming and J lost 8 bases; unmatched junction nucleotides: 11. There are 16 residues in the CDR3. Germline V gene data show CDR1 as SGHRS and CDR2 as YFSETQ.